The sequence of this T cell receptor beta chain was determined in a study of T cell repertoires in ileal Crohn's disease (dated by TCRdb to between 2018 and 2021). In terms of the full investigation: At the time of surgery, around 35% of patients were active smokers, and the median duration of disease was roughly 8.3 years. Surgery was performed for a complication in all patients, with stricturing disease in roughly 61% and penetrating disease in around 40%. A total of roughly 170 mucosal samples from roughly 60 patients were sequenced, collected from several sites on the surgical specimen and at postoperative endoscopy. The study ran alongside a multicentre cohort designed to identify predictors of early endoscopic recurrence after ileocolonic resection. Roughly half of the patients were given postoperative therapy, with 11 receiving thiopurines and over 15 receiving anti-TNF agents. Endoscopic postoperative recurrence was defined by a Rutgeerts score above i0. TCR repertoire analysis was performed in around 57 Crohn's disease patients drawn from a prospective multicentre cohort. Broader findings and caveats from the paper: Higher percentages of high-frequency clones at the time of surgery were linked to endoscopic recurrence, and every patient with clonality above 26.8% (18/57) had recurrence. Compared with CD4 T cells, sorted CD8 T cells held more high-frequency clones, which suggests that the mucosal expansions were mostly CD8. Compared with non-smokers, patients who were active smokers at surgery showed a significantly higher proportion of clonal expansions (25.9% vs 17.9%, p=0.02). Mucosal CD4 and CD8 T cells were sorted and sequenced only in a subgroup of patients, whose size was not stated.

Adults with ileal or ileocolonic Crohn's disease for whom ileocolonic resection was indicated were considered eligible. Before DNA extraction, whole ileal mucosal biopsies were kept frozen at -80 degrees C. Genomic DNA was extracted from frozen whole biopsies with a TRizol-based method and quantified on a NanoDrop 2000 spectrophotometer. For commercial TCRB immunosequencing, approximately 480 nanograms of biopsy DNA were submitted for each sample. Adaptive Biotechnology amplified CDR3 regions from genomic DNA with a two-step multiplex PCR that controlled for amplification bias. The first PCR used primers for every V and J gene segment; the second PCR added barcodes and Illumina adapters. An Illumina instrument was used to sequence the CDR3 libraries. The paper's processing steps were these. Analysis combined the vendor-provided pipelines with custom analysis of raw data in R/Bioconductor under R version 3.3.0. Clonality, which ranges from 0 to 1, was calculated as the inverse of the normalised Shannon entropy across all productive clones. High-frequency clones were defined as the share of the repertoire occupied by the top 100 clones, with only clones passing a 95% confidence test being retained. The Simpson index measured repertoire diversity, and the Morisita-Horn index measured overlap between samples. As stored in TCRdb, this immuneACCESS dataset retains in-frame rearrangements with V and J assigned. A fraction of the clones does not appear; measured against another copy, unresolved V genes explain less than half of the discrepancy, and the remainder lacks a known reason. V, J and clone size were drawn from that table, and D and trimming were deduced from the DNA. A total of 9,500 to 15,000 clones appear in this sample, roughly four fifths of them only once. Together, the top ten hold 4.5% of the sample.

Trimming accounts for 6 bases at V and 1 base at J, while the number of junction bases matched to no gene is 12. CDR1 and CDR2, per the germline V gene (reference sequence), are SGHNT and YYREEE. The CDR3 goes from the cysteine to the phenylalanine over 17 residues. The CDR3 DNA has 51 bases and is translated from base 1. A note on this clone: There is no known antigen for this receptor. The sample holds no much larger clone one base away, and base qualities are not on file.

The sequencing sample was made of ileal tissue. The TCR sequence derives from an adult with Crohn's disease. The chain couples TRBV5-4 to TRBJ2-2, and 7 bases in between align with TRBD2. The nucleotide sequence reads TGTGCCAGCACCATCCGGGGTGGCGGGAGGAACACCGGGGAGCTGTTTTTT. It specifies CASTIRGGGRNTGELFF.